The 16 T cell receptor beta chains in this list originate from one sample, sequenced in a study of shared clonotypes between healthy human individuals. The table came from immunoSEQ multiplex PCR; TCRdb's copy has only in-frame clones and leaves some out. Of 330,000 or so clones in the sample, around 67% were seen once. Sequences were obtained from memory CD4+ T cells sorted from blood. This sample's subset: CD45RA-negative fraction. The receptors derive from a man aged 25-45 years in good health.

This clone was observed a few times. The CDR3 sequence is CASSGTAGGPYEQYF. DNA for the CDR3: TGTGCCAGCAGTGGAACAGCGGGAGGGCCGTACGAGCAGTACTTC. J is TRBJ2-7 and V is TRBV6-1, with 10 bases that match TRBD2. Per the germline V gene, CDR1 is MNHNS and CDR2 is SASEGT. The V segment lost 4 bases and the J segment 4 bases; nucleotides outside the gene matches: 7. The CDR3 totals 15 residues.

For the CDR3, the DNA is TGTGCCACCGGAGAGTCTGGAAACACCATATATTTT. Translating it yields CATGESGNTIYF. The rearrangement uses TRBV11-2 and TRBJ1-3; D gene uncertain. V dropped 10 bases and J dropped 1 base, with 8 bases sitting between them. The CDR3 sequence is 12 residues long. Germline-derived CDR1 and CDR2 are SGHAT and FQNNGV.

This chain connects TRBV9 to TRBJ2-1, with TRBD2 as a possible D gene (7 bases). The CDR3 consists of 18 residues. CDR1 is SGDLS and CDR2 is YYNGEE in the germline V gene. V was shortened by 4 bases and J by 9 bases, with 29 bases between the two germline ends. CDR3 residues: CASSPEKGGIIGSGEQFF. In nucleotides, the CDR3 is TGTGCCAGCAGCCCAGAGAAGGGGGGGATTATAGGATCGGGTGAGCAGTTCTTC.

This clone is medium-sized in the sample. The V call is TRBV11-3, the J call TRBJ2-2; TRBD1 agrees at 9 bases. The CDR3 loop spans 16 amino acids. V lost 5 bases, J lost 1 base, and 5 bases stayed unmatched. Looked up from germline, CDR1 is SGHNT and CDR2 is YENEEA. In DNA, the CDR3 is TGTGCCAGCAGCAAACAGGGGGCGCAGAACACCGGGGAGCTGTTTTTT. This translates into CASSKQGAQNTGELFF. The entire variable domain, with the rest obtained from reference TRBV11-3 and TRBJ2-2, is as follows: EAGVVQSPRYKIIEKKQPVAFWCNPISGHNTLYWYLQNLGQGPELLIRYENEEAVDDSQLPKDRFSAERLKGVDSTLKIQPAELGDSAVYLCASSKQGAQNTGELFFGEGSRLTVL.

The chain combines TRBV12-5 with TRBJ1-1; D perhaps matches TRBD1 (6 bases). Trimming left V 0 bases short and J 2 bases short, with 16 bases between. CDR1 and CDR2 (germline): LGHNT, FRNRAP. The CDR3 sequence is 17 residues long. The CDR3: CASGLVLGGGSNTEAFF. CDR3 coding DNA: TGTGCTAGTGGTTTGGTTCTAGGGGGGGGATCCAACACTGAAGCTTTCTTT.

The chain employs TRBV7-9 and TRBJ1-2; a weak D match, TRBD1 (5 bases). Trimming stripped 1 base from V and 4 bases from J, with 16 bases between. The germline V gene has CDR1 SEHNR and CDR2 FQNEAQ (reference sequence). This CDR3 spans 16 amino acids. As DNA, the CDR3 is TGTGCCAGCAGCTTAGTTGGCGGCAGGGCGGTCTATGGCTACACCTTC. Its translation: CASSLVGGRAVYGYTF. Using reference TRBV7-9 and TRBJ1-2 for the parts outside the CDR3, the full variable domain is DTGVSQNPRHKITKRGQNVTFRCDPISEHNRLYWYRQTLGQGPEFLTYFQNEAQLEKSRLLSDRFSAERPKGSFSTLEIQRTEQGDSAMYLCASSLVGGRAVYGYTFGSGTRLTVV.

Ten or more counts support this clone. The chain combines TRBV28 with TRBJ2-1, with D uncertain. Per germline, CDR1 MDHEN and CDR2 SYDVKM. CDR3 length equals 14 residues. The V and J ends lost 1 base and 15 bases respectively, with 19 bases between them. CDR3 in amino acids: CASSLYRPVQSRFF. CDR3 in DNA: TGTGCCAGCAGTTTATATCGCCCTGTACAATCTCGGTTCTTC.

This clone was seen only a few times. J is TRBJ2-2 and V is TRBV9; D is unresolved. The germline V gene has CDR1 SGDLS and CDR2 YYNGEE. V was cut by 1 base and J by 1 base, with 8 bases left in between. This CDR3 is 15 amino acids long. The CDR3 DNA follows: TGTGCCAGCAGCGTACGGGCAGAGAACACCGGGGAGCTGTTTTTT. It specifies CASSVRAENTGELFF.

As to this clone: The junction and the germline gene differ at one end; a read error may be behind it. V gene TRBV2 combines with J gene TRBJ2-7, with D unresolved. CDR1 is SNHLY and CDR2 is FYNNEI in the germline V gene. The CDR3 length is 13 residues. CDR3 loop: CASSEVRLREQYF. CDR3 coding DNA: TGTGCCAGCAGCGAAGTGCGGCTACGCGAGCAGTACTTC.

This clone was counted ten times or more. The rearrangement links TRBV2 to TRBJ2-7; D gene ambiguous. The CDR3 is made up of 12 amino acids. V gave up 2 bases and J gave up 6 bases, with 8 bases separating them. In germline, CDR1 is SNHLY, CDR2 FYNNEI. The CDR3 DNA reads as TGTGCCAGCAGTGAAAGTCTCGGCGAGCAGTACTTC. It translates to CASSESLGEQYF.

In DNA form, the CDR3 reads TGTGCCAGCAGGTCCGACAGGGACGAGCAGTACTTC. Translation: CASRSDRDEQYF. The rearrangement joins TRBV28 to TRBJ2-7; 7 positions match TRBD1. V trimming: 6 bases; J trimming: 5 bases; junction bases outside the gene matches: 4. The CDR3 extends over 12 amino acids. CDR1 is MDHEN and CDR2 is SYDVKM in the germline V gene.

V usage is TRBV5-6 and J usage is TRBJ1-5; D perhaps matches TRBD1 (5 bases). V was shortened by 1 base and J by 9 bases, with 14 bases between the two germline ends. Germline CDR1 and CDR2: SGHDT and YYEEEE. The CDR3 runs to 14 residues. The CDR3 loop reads CASSLQAARGPQHF. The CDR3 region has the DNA TGTGCCAGCAGCTTGCAGGCGGCGAGGGGGCCCCAGCATTTT.

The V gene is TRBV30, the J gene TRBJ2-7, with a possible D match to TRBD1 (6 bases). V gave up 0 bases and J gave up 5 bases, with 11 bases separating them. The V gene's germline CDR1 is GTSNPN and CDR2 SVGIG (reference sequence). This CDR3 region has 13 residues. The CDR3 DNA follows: TGTGCCTGGAGTGTAGGCCAGGGGAACGAGCAGTACTTC. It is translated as CAWSVGQGNEQYF.

CDR3 sequence (DNA): TGTGCCTGGGAGCAGGACAGGGCAGAGACCCAGTACTTC. It translates to CAWEQDRAETQYF. V usage is TRBV30 and J usage is TRBJ2-5, with 8 bases lining up with TRBD1. Per the germline V gene, CDR1 is GTSNPN and CDR2 is SVGIG (reference sequence). V shed 5 bases and J 4 bases; nucleotides not matched to a gene: 6. CDR3 size: 13 residues.

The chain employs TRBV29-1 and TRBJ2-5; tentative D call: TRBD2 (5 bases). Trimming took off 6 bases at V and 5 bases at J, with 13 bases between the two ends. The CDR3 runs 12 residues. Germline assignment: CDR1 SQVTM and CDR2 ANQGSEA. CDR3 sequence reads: CSVGVGGETQYF. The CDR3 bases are TGCAGCGTCGGGGTCGGTGGGGAGACCCAGTACTTC.

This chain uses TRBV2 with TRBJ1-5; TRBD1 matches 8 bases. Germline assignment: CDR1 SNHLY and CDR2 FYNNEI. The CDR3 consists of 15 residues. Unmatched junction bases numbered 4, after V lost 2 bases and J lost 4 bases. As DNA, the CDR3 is TGTGCCAGCAGTGAAAGCAGGGGGCTTAATCAGCCCCAGCATTTT. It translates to CASSESRGLNQPQHF.